This T cell receptor (beta chain) was recorded in a study of T cells in Graves' hyperthyroidism and ophthalmopathy. Study-wide results and limits: Blood samples included most of the expanded thyroid clonotypes exceeding 0.001. Progression to ophthalmopathy was predicted a median of 6.5 months early.

Amplification of TCR beta CDR3 regions used RNA as the template. In the first-round RT-PCR of the TCR CDR3, the HTBI primer set was used. MiXCR, run by TCRdb on the multiplex PCR reads, gives a single entry per CDR3 protein. Among nearly 600,000 distinct CDR3 sequences listed, approximately 15% were seen once. This clonotype appeared many times. Its cognate antigen is unknown. The CDR3 has 12 residues. With 4 bases removed from V and 6 bases from J, the gap between germline ends came to 6 bases. The germline gives CDR1 LGHDT, CDR2 YNNKEL (reference sequence). This receptor was identified in a woman aged 18 to 35 with Graves' ophthalmopathy. V gene TRBV3-1 combines with J gene TRBJ1-4; D is uncertain. The sequencing sample was made of blood. The chain's CDR3 is CASSLNHEKLFF. The CDR3 coding sequence is TGTGCCAGCAGCCTAAACCATGAAAAACTGTTTTTT. Full variable domain (remainder filled in from reference TRBV3-1 and TRBJ1-4): DTAVSQTPKYLVTQMGNDKSIKCEQNLGHDTMYWYKQDSKKFLKIMFSYNNKELIINETVPNRFSPKSPDKAHLNLHINSLELGDSAVYFCASSLNHEKLFFGSGTQLSVL.